The 28 T cell receptor beta chains in this list originate from one sample, sequenced in a study of T cells after yellow fever vaccination. TCRdb processed the 5' RACE reads anew with MiXCR; each CDR3 protein has one entry. The sample holds about 340,000 distinct CDR3 sequences, approximately 4% seen once. Sequenced material: PBMCs, taken 5 days after the yellow fever booster vaccination. The receptors shown here come from a man aged 18-30 years who received the YFV17D yellow fever vaccine.

This chain links TRBV5-1 with TRBJ2-3; unclear D gene. The CDR3 runs to 16 residues. The V gene's germline CDR1 is SGHRS and CDR2 YFSETQ. V gave up 0 bases and J gave up 2 bases, with 13 bases separating them. CDR3 sequence (DNA): TGCGCCAGCAGCTTGGGCCTGCGGCCAAACACAGATACGCAGTATTTT. Amino acid sequence: CASSLGLRPNTDTQYF.

V and J are TRBV28 and TRBJ2-5; a possible D gene is TRBD2 (6 bases). CDR3 length: 14 residues. V lost 6 bases, J lost 0 bases, and 11 bases lay in between. CDR1 and CDR2 (germline): MDHEN, SYDVKM. The chain's CDR3 is CASRVGGDQETQYF. In DNA, the CDR3 is TGTGCCAGCAGGGTCGGAGGGGACCAAGAGACCCAGTACTTC.

This clonotype was detected many times. V and J are TRBV7-2 and TRBJ1-2; TRBD1 matches at 7 bases. V shed 1 base and J 6 bases; nucleotides not matched to a gene: 8. CDR3 length: 15 amino acids. Germline V gene lookup returns CDR1 SGHTA and CDR2 FQGNSA. This CDR3 is CASSLVQGVYHGYTF. The CDR3 DNA follows: TGTGCCAGCAGCTTAGTCCAGGGGGTTTATCATGGCTACACCTTC.

This clonotype was recorded a few times. The chain recombines TRBV6-2 or TRBV6-3 with TRBJ1-2; D is uncertain. CDR1 is MNHEY, CDR2 SVGEGT, per germline. The CDR3 is 16 residues long. Trimming removed 0 bases at V and 4 bases at J, with 15 bases between. CDR3 sequence: CASSYSGSELSYGYTF. CDR3 DNA: TGTGCCAGCAGTTACTCGGGCAGCGAGCTTAGCTATGGCTACACCTTC.

This chain joins TRBV5-1 and TRBJ2-5; D call uncertain. The V gene's germline CDR1 is SGHRS and CDR2 YFSETQ. This CDR3 has 12 amino acids. Trimming took off 1 base at V and 5 bases at J, with 6 bases between the two ends. CDR3 sequence: CASSLLLETQYF. The CDR3 coding sequence is TGCGCCAGCAGCTTGTTACTGGAGACCCAGTACTTC.

The table lists this clonotype with many counts. V and J are TRBV7-2 and TRBJ2-7, with TRBD1 identical over 8 bases. The J segment lost 8 bases and the V segment lost 0 bases, leaving 6 bases of the junction unmatched. Germline CDR1 SGHTA, CDR2 FQGNSA. The CDR3 covers 14 residues. CDR3 in amino acids: CASSLAQGALQQYV. The CDR3 region has the DNA TGTGCCAGCAGCTTAGCCCAGGGGGCACTGCAGCAGTACGTC.

This clonotype was counted between two and nine times. The chain uses TRBV27 and TRBJ2-1; weak D call: TRBD1 (5 bases). V lost 5 bases and J lost 4, with 15 bases in between. There are 15 residues in the CDR3. From germline, CDR1 is MNHEY and CDR2 SMNVEV (reference sequence). The CDR3, as DNA: TGTGCCAGCAGTAATCAGAGACAGCCTTACAATGAGCAGTTCTTC. Residues: CASSNQRQPYNEQFF.

This clonotype was counted ten times or more. The V and J genes are TRBV7-9 and TRBJ1-1; maybe TRBD1 (5 bases). The germline CDR1 and CDR2 sequences are SEHNR and FQNEAQ (reference sequence). The germline V and J ends were trimmed by 6 bases and 3 bases, with 14 bases remaining between them. This CDR3 contains 14 residues. The CDR3 sequence: CASSPGPGDTEAFF. The CDR3 region has the DNA TGTGCCAGCAGTCCCGGGCCGGGGGACACTGAAGCTTTCTTT. The full variable domain, rest sourced from reference TRBV7-9 and TRBJ1-1, is DTGVSQNPRHKITKRGQNVTFRCDPISEHNRLYWYRQTLGQGPEFLTYFQNEAQLEKSRLLSDRFSAERPKGSFSTLEIQRTEQGDSAMYLCASSPGPGDTEAFFGQGTRLTVV.

This clonotype appeared a few times. The CDR3 DNA follows: TGCGCCAGCAGCCAGGAGGGATATGAAAAACTGTTTTTT. Its protein is CASSQEGYEKLFF. The rearrangement uses TRBV4-3 and TRBJ1-4; D unresolved. Germline loops: CDR1 LGHNA, CDR2 YSLEER. The ends were cut back, 3 bases at V and 6 bases at J, with 8 bases in the middle. The CDR3 runs to 13 residues.

Ten or more counts support this clonotype. The chain joins TRBV9 to TRBJ2-1; possibly TRBD2 for D (6 bases). V was clipped by 5 bases and J by 2 bases, with 14 bases between them. This CDR3 region has 15 residues. Germline assignment: CDR1 SGDLS and CDR2 YYNGEE. The CDR3 bases are TGTGCCAGCAGTGAGGGACTTTTTGCCTACAATGAGCAGTTCTTC. This codes for CASSEGLFAYNEQFF.

This clonotype was recorded at least ten times. The J gene is TRBJ2-7, the V gene TRBV28, with 7 bases identical to TRBD2. Looked up from germline, CDR1 is MDHEN and CDR2 is SYDVKM. CDR3 size: 15 residues. Unmatched junction bases numbered 7, after V lost 5 bases and J lost 0 bases. The CDR3, as DNA: TGTGCCAGCAGTCCCCGAGGGAGGGGCTCCTACGAGCAGTACGTC. The encoded protein is CASSPRGRGSYEQYV.

The genes are TRBV7-9 and TRBJ1-4; D unclear. The CDR3 contains 15 residues. Germline V CDR1 and CDR2: SEHNR, FQNEAQ (reference sequence). V lost 3 bases to trimming and J lost 10 bases, with 18 bases between them. The CDR3 DNA sequence: TGTGCCAGCAGCTTGGAGTATATGGGATCTGGAAAACTGTTTTTT. Protein sequence: CASSLEYMGSGKLFF. Variable domain in full (rest from reference TRBV7-9 and TRBJ1-4): DTGVSQNPRHKITKRGQNVTFRCDPISEHNRLYWYRQTLGQGPEFLTYFQNEAQLEKSRLLSDRFSAERPKGSFSTLEIQRTEQGDSAMYLCASSLEYMGSGKLFFGSGTQLSVL.

This clonotype showed up many times. The chain has TRBV5-6 and TRBJ1-2, with a possible D match to TRBD1 (6 bases). The germline gives CDR1 SGHDT, CDR2 YYEEEE. V lost 2 bases to trimming and J lost 9 bases, with 14 bases between them. The CDR3 length is 13 residues. This CDR3 reads CASSLHRARSYTF. For the CDR3, the DNA is TGTGCCAGCAGCTTACACAGGGCAAGAAGCTACACCTTC.

The table lists this clonotype with a few counts. The chain uses TRBV5-1 and TRBJ2-5, with 8 bases aligning to TRBD2. CDR3 length equals 15 residues. With V trimmed by 3 bases and J by 5 bases, 9 bases remained unmatched. Germline V lookup: CDR1 SGHRS, CDR2 YFSETQ. Written as DNA, the CDR3 is TGCGCCAGCAGCTCCCGCTCGGGGGGGACGGAGACCCAGTACTTC. Residues: CASSSRSGGTETQYF.

The chain joins TRBV15 to TRBJ2-5; the D is unclear. CDR3 length: 12 amino acids. V gave up 3 bases and J gave up 3 bases, with 5 bases separating them. The germline gives CDR1 LNHNV, CDR2 YYDKDF (reference sequence). CDR3 region: CATSRAKETQYF. The CDR3 DNA reads TGTGCCACCAGCAGGGCTAAAGAGACCCAGTACTTC. Using reference TRBV15 and TRBJ2-5 for the parts outside the CDR3, the full variable domain is DAMVIQNPRYQVTQFGKPVTLSCSQTLNHNVMYWYQQKSSQAPKLLFHYYDKDFNNEADTPDNFQSRRPNTSFCFLDIRSPGLGDTAMYLCATSRAKETQYFGPGTRLLVL.

This clonotype was seen at least ten times. This chain uses TRBV7-3 with TRBJ2-1; 11 bases are a match to TRBD1. Unmatched junction bases numbered 4, after V lost 6 bases and J lost 9 bases. The V gene's germline CDR1 is SGHTA and CDR2 FQGTGA. The CDR3 sequence is 13 residues long. CDR3: CASSGTGGGEQFF. The CDR3 coding sequence is TGTGCCAGCAGTGGGACAGGGGGAGGTGAGCAGTTCTTC.

This clonotype was counted ten times or more. The CDR3: CSAGLLRADTQYF. The CDR3 DNA is TGCAGCGCCGGACTTTTAAGGGCAGATACGCAGTATTTT. The chain employs TRBV29-1 and TRBJ2-3; maybe TRBD2 (5 bases). The CDR3 is made up of 13 amino acids. The V gene's germline CDR1 is SQVTM and CDR2 ANQGSEA. The ends were cut back, 7 bases at V and 4 bases at J, with 15 bases in the middle.

The CDR3 loop reads CASSLRTLHEQYF. CDR3 bases: TGCGCCAGCAGCTTGAGGACATTACACGAGCAGTACTTC. J is TRBJ2-7 and V is TRBV5-1; D is perhaps TRBD1 (5 bases). Trimming removed 1 base from V and 5 bases from J, with 10 bases in between. CDR1 and CDR2 from the germline V gene are SGHRS and YFSETQ. CDR3 length: 13 amino acids.

This clonotype was observed at least ten times. The chain joins TRBV9 to TRBJ1-1; D remains unclear. There are 15 residues in the CDR3. Trimming pared 0 bases from V and 4 bases from J, leaving 13 bases between. Germline CDR1 reads SGDLS; CDR2 reads YYNGEE. The CDR3 nucleotides are TGTGCCAGCAGCGTAGCTCTAACGTCGGGCACTGAAGCTTTCTTT. This encodes CASSVALTSGTEAFF.

There are many counts of this clonotype. The CDR3: CASVGTKTYEQYV. As DNA, the CDR3 is TGTGCCAGCGTTGGGACGAAGACCTACGAGCAGTACGTC. The J gene is TRBJ2-7, the V gene TRBV11-1; D assignment may be TRBD1 or TRBD2 (5 bases each). The CDR3 extends over 13 amino acids. With 8 bases removed from V and 2 bases from J, the gap between germline ends came to 13 bases. Germline loops: CDR1 SGHAT, CDR2 FQDESV (reference sequence).

This rearrangement joins TRBV4-3 to TRBJ1-4; D gene unclear. This CDR3 has 13 residues. CDR1 and CDR2 (germline): LGHNA, YSLEER. The V and J ends lost 1 base and 8 bases respectively, with 8 bases between them. The CDR3 DNA sequence: TGCGCCAGCAGCCAAGGGGAGAGGGAAAAACTGTTTTTT. It encodes CASSQGEREKLFF.

In this sample, this clonotype turned up many times. The V gene is TRBV7-2, the J gene TRBJ1-1; D remains ambiguous. Trimming took off 1 base at V and 0 bases at J, with 6 bases between the two ends. Germline CDR1 reads SGHTA; CDR2 reads FQGNSA. The CDR3 has 14 residues. The CDR3 nucleotides are TGTGCCAGCAGCTTAGGAATAATGAACACTGAAGCTTTCTTT. Translating it yields CASSLGIMNTEAFF.

There are many counts of this clonotype. The chain has TRBV18 and TRBJ1-1; D is ambiguous. This CDR3 has 12 residues. The germline gives CDR1 KGHSH, CDR2 LQKENI. Trimming stripped 4 bases from V and 0 bases from J, with 3 bases between. CDR3 residues: CASSQMNTEAFF. CDR3 DNA: TGTGCCAGCTCACAAATGAACACTGAAGCTTTCTTT.

This clonotype was seen a handful of times. The gene calls are TRBV5-1 and TRBJ2-5; D tentatively fits TRBD1 or TRBD2 (6 bases each). Germline V gene data show CDR1 as SGHRS and CDR2 as YFSETQ. This CDR3 comprises 17 residues. The V end was cut by 0 bases, the J end by 5 bases, with 20 bases between. CDR3 loop: CASSLAEMWGAEETQYF. The CDR3 DNA reads as TGCGCCAGCAGCTTGGCCGAAATGTGGGGGGCAGAGGAGACCCAGTACTTC.

In this sample, this clonotype turned up a few times. J is TRBJ2-3 and V is TRBV4-3, with D unresolved. Trimming stripped 4 bases from V and 5 bases from J, with 19 bases between. Germline V gene data show CDR1 as LGHNA and CDR2 as YSLEER. CDR3 size: 16 residues. The CDR3 region has the DNA TGCGCCAGCAGCCGGTCGGGTTCGGGCCCCGGAGATACGCAGTATTTT. Protein product: CASSRSGSGPGDTQYF.

The J gene is TRBJ2-1, the V gene TRBV7-2; D unresolved. Germline-derived CDR1 and CDR2 are SGHTA and FQGNSA. V lost 6 bases, J lost 0 bases, and 12 bases lay in between. CDR3 length equals 15 residues. The CDR3 here is CASRYRSSSYNEQFF. As DNA, the CDR3 is TGTGCCAGCAGATATAGATCGAGCTCCTACAATGAGCAGTTCTTC.

This clonotype was seen at least ten times. CDR3 nucleotides: TGCAGTGCTGGGGCGGAAGGGAGCTCCTACAATGAGCAGTTCTTC. Translation: CSAGAEGSSYNEQFF. The chain joins TRBV20-1 to TRBJ2-1; tentatively, D is TRBD1 or TRBD2 (5 bases each). Trimming stripped 5 bases from V and 0 bases from J, with 14 bases between. The CDR3 consists of 15 residues. The germline CDR1 and CDR2 sequences are DFQATT and SNEGSKA (reference sequence).

This clonotype was counted many times. This chain connects TRBV20-1 to TRBJ1-4; tentative D call: TRBD1 (6 bases). The CDR3 totals 15 residues. With 3 bases removed from V and 5 bases from J, the gap between germline ends came to 16 bases. Per germline, CDR1 DFQATT and CDR2 SNEGSKA (reference sequence). In DNA, the CDR3 is TGCAGTGCTAGTGATTCAGGGGTTTCAAATGAAAAACTGTTTTTT. This translates into CSASDSGVSNEKLFF.